This T cell receptor (beta chain) is from a study of blood T cell repertoires in COVID-19 (dated by TCRdb to the early 2020s). As for the study more broadly: The collaborator samples originated in the United States, Italy and Spain and spanned the acute and convalescent phases of COVID-19. The material from the prospective study consisted of cDNA or gDNA derived from T cells, B-cell-depleted T cells, or PBMCs. The dataset comprised deeply sampled blood TCRbeta repertoires from subjects exposed to, actively infected with, or recovered from COVID-19. The repertoires were made available in a free public database intended to serve as a resource for research on the immune response to SARS-CoV-2. The samples were drawn from the first 160 participants of the ongoing ImmuneRACE study and from 950 to 1,500 subjects provided by 6 global collaborators. Nearly every sample came with metadata listing a de-identified subject ID, COVID-19 status, age in years and sex. HLA class I and class II types, where available, came from metadata supplied by the sample provider rather than from assay-based typing. What the study reported, not specific to this receptor: How much clinical and demographic metadata was included differed by source and by participant, and the metadata was provided uncurated.

TCRbeta CDR3 regions were amplified from genomic DNA by means of the immunoSEQ Assay, a bias-controlled multiplex PCR. As for the authors' bioinformatics: The number of nucleated cells in each sample was estimated from the amplification of reference gene primers within the assay. Sequence reads were collapsed and filtered to measure the absolute abundance of every unique TCRbeta CDR3 rearrangement. Productive Simpson clonality was computed per sample as the square root of Simpson's diversity index over productive rearrangements. In TCRdb, the immuneACCESS table is reduced to in-frame sequences with V and J assigned. These tables do not hold every clone; where another copy was compared, an unresolved V gene accounts for under half, and the others remain unexplained. V and J calls and clone size are those listed in that table; D and trimming were worked out from the DNA. Counted in this sample were around 260,000 clones; around four fifths of them appeared once. In total, the top ten clones hold about 4.6% of the sample.

Comments on this clone: Its binding antigen is unknown. Base qualities are not at hand, and no much larger clone is one base apart.

Another Seattle source contributed samples from volunteer blood donors who had recovered from COVID-19. The collaborating institutions used their own protocols to collect whole blood in K2EDTA tubes. For TCRbeta analysis, collaborators shipped samples as frozen whole blood, isolated PBMCs, or DNA extracted from either of those sample types. The sequenced material came from peripheral blood. This sequence originates from a man in his sixties who had recovered from COVID-19.

The DNA sequence reads TGTGCCAGCAGCTCTACAGGGGGAATTGCAGATACGCAGTATTTT. This encodes CASSSTGGIADTQYF. The V gene is TRBV5-4 and the J gene is TRBJ2-3, and 8 junctional nucleotides match TRBD1. At the junction V is shortened by 3 bases and J by 4 bases; bases outside the gene matches: 7. In the germline V gene (reference sequence), CDR1 corresponds to SGHNT and CDR2 to YYREEE. There are 15 amino acids in the CDR3, from cysteine to phenylalanine inclusive. Only the CDR3 portion is preserved as DNA: 45 bases, with reading frame beginning at the first base. Extended through the reference TRBV5-4 and TRBJ2-3 proteins, this CDR3 yields the full variable domain: ETGVTQSPTHLIKTRGQQVTLRCSSQSGHNTVSWYQQALGQGPQFIFQYYREEENGRGNFPPRFSGLQFPNYSSELNVNALELDDSALYLCASSSTGGIADTQYFGPGTRLTVL.